This is a list of T cell receptor beta chains from one sample in a study of technical replicates of blood from several donors. TCRdb's table, derived via immunoSEQ multiplex PCR, lists solely in-frame clones and lacks some. This sample carries 40,000 to 60,000 clones, roughly 92% of them seen once, and the ten largest clones take about 3.9%. Material for sequencing was PBMCs. These receptors were collected from a human donor in good health. Some clones in this sample may be carry-over from other donors' samples. CDR3s include the opening cysteine and the closing phenylalanine or tryptophan. Fields, in order: CDR3 DNA, CDR3 protein, D gene, V gene, clone size, J gene. D genes are given only for firm matches. Some rows mark clone size as missing; the rest say once, few, many or name a class of expanded clone.

TGTGCCAGCCACGGACAGTATGGCTACACCTTC CASHGQYGYTF NA TRBV6-6 few TRBJ1-2
TGTGCCAGCAGTGAAGCAACCAGGATCCCCTACGAGCAGTACTTC CASSEATRIPYEQYF NA TRBV2 NA TRBJ2-7
TGTGCTAGTGGTTTGGTATCGCTAGCGGGGTTGGAGCAGTTCTTC CASGLVSLAGLEQFF TRBD2 TRBV12-5 NA TRBJ2-1
TGCGCCAGCAGAACTACTAGGACCAACCCCTACGAGCAGTACTTC CASRTTRTNPYEQYF NA TRBV5-1 NA TRBJ2-7
TGCGCCAGCAGCTTCGGACAGAACTATTATGGCTACACCTTC CASSFGQNYYGYTF NA TRBV5-1 NA TRBJ1-2
TGTGCCAGCCGGTCGCCGGGTGCTGGCTACACCTTC CASRSPGAGYTF NA TRBV6-6 once TRBJ1-2
TGTGCCTGGAGTGTGGGGAGGGAGACCCAGTACTTC CAWSVGRETQYF NA TRBV30 NA TRBJ2-5
TGTGCCAGCAGCTTAGATAGGAGCTCCTACAATGAGCAGTTCTTC CASSLDRSSYNEQFF NA TRBV7-3 NA TRBJ2-1
TGTGCCAGTGCATCCCAGGGACAGGGGAATCAGCCCCAGCATTTT CASASQGQGNQPQHF TRBD1 TRBV7-8 NA TRBJ1-5
TGTGCCAGCAGTTACCAGGGACAGGCAGGCGAGCAGTACTTC CASSYQGQAGEQYF TRBD1 TRBV6-5 NA TRBJ2-7
TGTGCCAGCAGTCAAAAGGCGCAGGGTGACGAAAAACTGTTTTTT CASSQKAQGDEKLFF NA TRBV21-1 NA TRBJ1-4
TGTGCCAGCAGTGGGAATTTGGGCCTTAATGAAAAACTGTTTTTT CASSGNLGLNEKLFF NA TRBV6-1 NA TRBJ1-4
TGTGCCAGCGCGGGGCCCAACTCGCTCAGAGGAAACACCATATATTTT CASAGPNSLRGNTIYF NA TRBV7-9 NA TRBJ1-3
TGTGCCAGCAGCCAAGCCGGGGAACCCTCAGATACGCAGTATTTT CASSQAGEPSDTQYF NA TRBV4-2 few TRBJ2-3
TGTGCCAGCAGTGAAAATTCGGGGGGGCCGGAGACCCAGTACTTC CASSENSGGPETQYF TRBD2 TRBV6-1 NA TRBJ2-5
TGTGCCTGGAGTGCCGGACTAGCGGGGGAGCAGTTCTTC CAWSAGLAGEQFF TRBD2 TRBV30 NA TRBJ2-1
TGTGCCACCGCGGGAGGTTCCTTCGAAAAACTGTTTTTT CATAGGSFEKLFF NA TRBV19 NA TRBJ1-4
TGTGCCACCAGCCTTGAGGACTATCTAGCGGGGCGGCTCGAGCAGTTCTTC CATSLEDYLAGRLEQFF TRBD2 TRBV15 NA TRBJ2-1
TGCGCCAGCAGCTCCTCGGACAGGGTCAATCAGCCCCAGCATTTT CASSSSDRVNQPQHF TRBD1 TRBV4-1 many TRBJ1-5
TGTGCCTGGAGCCGAACTAGCTCCTACAATGAGCAGTTCTTC CAWSRTSSYNEQFF NA TRBV30 NA TRBJ2-1
TGTGCCAGCTCAAAAAGCTCCGAGGAGCAGTACTTC CASSKSSEEQYF NA TRBV18 NA TRBJ2-7
TGTGCCAGTAGTGCCCTGGCCGAAGCTTTCTTT CASSALAEAFF NA TRBV19 NA TRBJ1-1
TGTGCCAGCACCTACGACAGAATCTACGAGCAGTACTTC CASTYDRIYEQYF NA TRBV21-1 NA TRBJ2-7
TGTGCCAGCAGTTTATATCCTAGCGGGAGGGCAGCCTACGAGCAGTACTTC CASSLYPSGRAAYEQYF TRBD2 TRBV27 NA TRBJ2-7
NA CASSTSGLGETQYF NA TRBV2 NA TRBJ2-5
TGTGCCAGCCAACGGGGGAACTTCTACGAGCAGTACTTC CASQRGNFYEQYF NA TRBV6-6 NA TRBJ2-7